This entry lists 13 T cell receptor beta chains sequenced from one sample in a study of cytomegalovirus exposure and HLA in healthy donors. The PCR had 60 Vbeta and 13 Jbeta primers. Measured with immunoSEQ multiplex PCR; TCRdb has only the in-frame clones, and not every one. The sample holds over 85,000 clones, around 71% seen once. Material for sequencing was PBMCs. Receptors originate from a man between 25 and 39 years old in good health and CMV-seronegative.

The genes are TRBV29-1 and TRBJ2-7; 9 bases line up with TRBD1. The CDR3 is 13 amino acids. V gave up 6 bases and J gave up 2 bases; unmatched junction bases: 5. Germline V lookup: CDR1 SQVTM, CDR2 ANQGSEA. CDR3 in DNA: TGCAGCGTGAACAGGGGGCCCCCCTACGAGCAGTACTTC. It specifies CSVNRGPPYEQYF.

J is TRBJ1-2 and V is TRBV18; D remains ambiguous. CDR1 and CDR2 from the germline V gene are KGHSH and LQKENI. Deletions cut 0 bases from V and 5 bases from J, with 7 bases between. The CDR3 loop spans 13 amino acids. In nucleotides, the CDR3 is TGTGCCAGCTCACCACCGAGTGTATATGGCTACACCTTC. It specifies CASSPPSVYGYTF.

V and J are TRBV4-2 and TRBJ1-2; tentative D call: TRBD1 (5 bases). The V and J ends lost 1 base and 2 bases respectively, with 14 bases between them. Germline V lookup: CDR1 LGHNA, CDR2 YNFKEQ. The CDR3 loop spans 16 amino acids. CDR3 amino acids: CASSQGARELNYGYTF. CDR3 nucleotide sequence: TGTGCCAGCAGCCAAGGAGCCAGGGAACTAAACTATGGCTACACCTTC.

The J gene is TRBJ2-1, the V gene TRBV7-9, with D perhaps matching TRBD1 (6 bases). Germline-derived CDR1 and CDR2 are SEHNR and FQNEAQ (reference sequence). The CDR3 covers 15 residues. Trimming took off 1 base at V and 8 bases at J, with 15 bases between the two ends. The CDR3 here is CASSLVPGHRDEQFF. DNA for the CDR3: TGTGCCAGCAGCTTAGTCCCGGGACATCGAGATGAGCAGTTCTTC.

The chain employs TRBV4-3 and TRBJ1-2, with TRBD1 matching over 7 bases. The CDR3 runs 15 residues. The J segment lost 11 bases and the V segment lost 1 base, leaving 13 bases of the junction unmatched. Per the germline V gene, CDR1 is LGHNA and CDR2 is YSLEER. The CDR3 loop is CASSQVSTGEIVYTF. The CDR3 DNA reads TGCGCCAGCAGCCAAGTCAGTACAGGGGAAATAGTTTACACCTTC.

This clone showed up just a few times. This chain links TRBV29-1 with TRBJ1-1; 12 nucleotides line up with TRBD1. Germline V gene lookup returns CDR1 SQVTM and CDR2 ANQGSEA. V was pared by 3 bases and J by 4 bases, with 6 bases of the junction left unmatched. CDR3 length: 15 amino acids. CDR3: CSVEKGTGGPTEAFF. Here the CDR3 DNA reads TGCAGCGTTGAGAAGGGGACAGGGGGCCCCACTGAAGCTTTCTTT.

The V call is TRBV7-2, the J call TRBJ2-7; 10 bases fit TRBD2. V was pared by 4 bases and J by 4 bases, with 7 bases of the junction left unmatched. The CDR3 loop spans 15 amino acids. Germline V gene sequence: CDR1 SGHTA, CDR2 FQGNSA. The CDR3 spells CASSSSGGVQYEQYF. CDR3 in DNA: TGTGCCAGCAGCTCGAGCGGGGGGGTTCAGTACGAGCAGTACTTC.

This clone was counted a single time. J is TRBJ1-5 and V is TRBV19, with D unclear. Trimming took off 5 bases at V and 2 bases at J, with 10 bases between the two ends. This CDR3 has 14 residues. CDR1 is LNHDA, CDR2 SQIVND, per germline (reference sequence). The CDR3 sequence: CASSGSGGNQPQHF. CDR3 in DNA: TGTGCCAGTAGTGGGAGTGGGGGCAATCAGCCCCAGCATTTT. The full variable domain, completed using reference TRBV19 and TRBJ1-5, is DGGITQSPKYLFRKEGQNVTLSCEQNLNHDAMYWYRQDPGQGLRLIYYSQIVNDFQKGDIAEGYSVSREKKESFPLTVTSAQKNPTAFYLCASSGSGGNQPQHFGDGTRLSIL.

The J gene is TRBJ2-2, the V gene TRBV28; TRBD2 matches at 7 bases. Trimming at V came to 6 bases and at J to 2 bases, leaving 6 bases not matched to a gene. Germline CDR1 is MDHEN and CDR2 is SYDVKM. The CDR3 runs 15 residues. CDR3 amino acids: CASRGGGINTGELFF. CDR3 sequence (DNA): TGTGCCAGCAGAGGCGGGGGTATTAACACCGGGGAGCTGTTTTTT.

The V call is TRBV7-2, the J call TRBJ1-4, with 7 bases that match TRBD1. Looked up from germline, CDR1 is SGHTA and CDR2 is FQGNSA. J was trimmed by 5 bases and V by 5 bases; bases with no gene match: 14. The CDR3 consists of 17 residues. CDR3 in DNA: TGTGCCAGCAGCCTAAGAAAGCAGGGGGTTGGAAATGAAAAACTGTTTTTT. This gives the protein CASSLRKQGVGNEKLFF.

The rearrangement joins TRBV7-3 to TRBJ2-7, with D possibly TRBD2 on 5 matching bases. CDR1 and CDR2 (germline): SGHTA, FQGTGA. Trimming cost V 2 bases and J 3 bases, with 11 bases left between them. The CDR3 has 14 residues. This chain's CDR3 is CASSLGSSSYEQYF. CDR3 sequence (DNA): TGTGCCAGCAGCTTAGGGTCTAGCAGCTACGAGCAGTACTTC.

J is TRBJ1-6 and V is TRBV19, with TRBD1 matching over 7 bases. J lost 8 bases, V lost 7 bases, and 8 bases had no gene match. The germline gives CDR1 LNHDA, CDR2 SQIVND (reference sequence). The CDR3 is 14 amino acids. CDR3: CASNPGTAHSPLHF. CDR3 bases: TGTGCCAGTAACCCCGGGACAGCACATTCACCCCTCCACTTT. The whole variable domain, filled in from reference TRBV19 and TRBJ1-6, reads DGGITQSPKYLFRKEGQNVTLSCEQNLNHDAMYWYRQDPGQGLRLIYYSQIVNDFQKGDIAEGYSVSREKKESFPLTVTSAQKNPTAFYLCASNPGTAHSPLHFGNGTRLTVT.

The chain has TRBV7-9 and TRBJ2-3; tentative D call: TRBD2 (6 bases). Germline CDR1 SEHNR, CDR2 FQNEAQ (reference sequence). CDR3 size: 14 residues. V lost 3 bases and J 4 bases, leaving 11 bases between the germline ends. The CDR3 DNA reads as TGTGCCAGCAGCTTCAAACGGGGGTCAGATACGCAGTATTTT. It yields the protein CASSFKRGSDTQYF.